This T cell receptor (beta chain) was observed in a study of blood T cell repertoires in COVID-19. Germline CDR1 SNHLY, CDR2 FYNNEI. The V gene lost 7 bases and the J gene lost 0 bases, with 10 bases spanning the gap. The CDR3 loop spans 15 amino acids. Method: immunoSEQ multiplex PCR; TCRdb's copy keeps in-frame clones and lacks some. The table has approximately 170,000 clones, approximately 85% seen once. The specimen was peripheral blood. The TCR was taken from a man older than 75 with COVID-19, enrolled during active disease. This chain links TRBV2 with TRBJ1-6, with D perhaps matching TRBD1 (5 bases). CDR3 residues: CASTPQGSYNSPLHF. In nucleotides, the CDR3 is TGTGCCAGCACCCCCCAGGGCTCCTATAATTCACCCCTCCACTTT.